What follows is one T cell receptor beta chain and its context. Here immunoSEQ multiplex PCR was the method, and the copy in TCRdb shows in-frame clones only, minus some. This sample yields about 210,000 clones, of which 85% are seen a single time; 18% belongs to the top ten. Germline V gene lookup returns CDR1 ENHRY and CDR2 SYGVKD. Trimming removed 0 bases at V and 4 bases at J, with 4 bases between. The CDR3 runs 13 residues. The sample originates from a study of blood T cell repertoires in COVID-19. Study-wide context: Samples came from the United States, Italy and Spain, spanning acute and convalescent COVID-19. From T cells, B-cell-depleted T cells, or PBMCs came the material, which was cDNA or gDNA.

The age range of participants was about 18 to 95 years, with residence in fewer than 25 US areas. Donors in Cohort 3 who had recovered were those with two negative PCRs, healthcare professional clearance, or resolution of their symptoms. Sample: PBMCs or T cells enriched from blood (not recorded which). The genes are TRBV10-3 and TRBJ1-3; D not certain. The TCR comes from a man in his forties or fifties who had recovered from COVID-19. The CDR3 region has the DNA TGTGCCATCAGTGAGTCAAGCGGAAACACCATATATTTT. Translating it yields CAISESSGNTIYF.